Listed below are T cell receptor beta chains from one sample, sequenced in a study of CD8 T cells in Susac syndrome. TCRdb recomputed calls from the immunoSEQ multiplex PCR reads with MiXCR, one row per CDR3 protein. This sample has some 130,000 distinct CDR3 sequences, with approximately 95% found just once. The sample was CD8+ T cells from PBMCs. Receptors were obtained from a human donor with Susac syndrome. Each CDR3 is given with its conserved first and last residue.

>TRBJ1-2|TRBV29-1
CSHRAEDNYGYTF
>TRBJ2-7|TRBV6-6
CASSRPVAGTTYEQYF
>TRBJ2-2|TRBV20-1
CSARPNGGAGELFF
>TRBJ1-2|TRBV5-1
CASGLTGGAGYTF
>TRBJ2-1|TRBV20-1
CSALTSGQPYNEQFF
>TRBJ2-3|TRBV9
CASTAEAGASADTQYF
>TRBJ2-5|TRBV9
CASSSPWTQETQYF
>TRBJ2-7|TRBV7-9
CASSLSLSEQYF
>TRBJ1-1|TRBV30
CAILLLGGRTEAFF
>TRBJ2-7|TRBV6-1
CASKLAERYEQYF
>TRBJ2-7|TRBV19
CASSIRDPGPYEQYF
>TRBJ2-5|TRBV3-1
CASSYRGGGDGETQYF
>TRBJ2-3|TRBV4-1
CASSTSRLAQTSTDTQYF
>TRBJ2-1|TRBV6-1
CASKLHGSGNEQFF
>TRBJ1-2|TRBV20-1
CSARKNGQNGYTF
>TRBJ2-4|TRBV9
CASSGGDSKNIQYF
>TRBJ2-3|TRBV6-5
CASSPRGLAGDTQYF
>TRBJ2-7|TRBV12-3/TRBV12-4
CASSLARSSYEQYF
>TRBJ2-2|TRBV5-6
CASSFQDRGLTGELFF
>TRBJ2-3|TRBV7-4
CASSGTSGPDTQYF
>TRBJ2-1|TRBV23-1
CASSPERPVIGGYNEQFF
>TRBJ2-1|TRBV5-1
CASSRFSSAPGEQFF
>TRBJ2-3|TRBV9
CASSVGPTDTGTDTQYF
>TRBJ2-3|TRBV4-1
CASSQGLAGAGDTQYF
>TRBJ2-1|TRBV14
CASSQVDHAGEVSEQFF
>TRBJ1-1|TRBV6-6
CASSYVQSEAFF
>TRBJ2-5|TRBV28
CASSYTGLNGETQYF
>TRBJ2-7|TRBV4-1
CASSQAPGPSYEQYF
>TRBJ1-2|TRBV12-3/TRBV12-4
CASSLGGGGGYTF
>TRBJ1-2|TRBV6-1
CASSETSRSYGYTF
>TRBJ2-5|TRBV7-3
CASSSGPGAETQYF
>TRBJ2-3|TRBV4-1
CASSQDPRWGGTDTQYF
>TRBJ2-2|TRBV5-4
CASSLGLDLHANTGELFF
>TRBJ2-7|TRBV2
CASSGTVPLYEQYF
>TRBJ1-1|TRBV29-1
CSVEAGSGPAFF
>TRBJ2-3|TRBV20-1
CSARAPLKSADTQYF
>TRBJ2-1|TRBV15
CATSPVSGEQFF
>TRBJ1-5|TRBV27
CASSSGRNQPQHF
>TRBJ2-1|TRBV13
CASSLASTASNKPPNEQFF
>TRBJ2-7|TRBV28
CASSLALLGLACEQYF
>TRBJ1-1|TRBV12-3/TRBV12-4
CASSFFGGEVNTEAFF
>TRBJ1-2|TRBV27
CASSPQGIRGGYTF
>TRBJ2-2|TRBV5-4
CASSSLMDGELFF
>TRBJ2-2|TRBV5-4
CASSLEGGGELFF
>TRBJ2-7|TRBV14
CASSPLPGFYEQYF
>TRBJ2-1|TRBV27
CASSFGLYNSYNEQFF
>TRBJ2-5|TRBV7-9
CASSFVTGIETQYF
>TRBJ1-2|TRBV24-1
CATSDQGRDGYTF
>TRBJ2-7|TRBV14
CASSQGGLAGSYEQYF
>TRBJ2-1|TRBV7-9
CASSLYGTSGRFEQFF
>TRBJ2-1|TRBV24-1
CATSDWTSGEWTTYNEQFF
>TRBJ1-1|TRBV15
CATSRDRAGKGTEAFF
>TRBJ2-7|TRBV19
CASSRLFPGYEQYF
>TRBJ1-5|TRBV11-2
CASSPEDTEPINQPQHF